The 7 T cell receptor beta chains in this list originate from one sample, sequenced in a study of blood T cell repertoires in COVID-19. The assay was immunoSEQ multiplex PCR, and TCRdb's table has in-frame clones only and misses some. Counted here are about 90,000 clones, 75% to 90% occurring once; the ten biggest clones make up around a tenth. The sequenced sample consisted of peripheral blood. The receptors shown here come from a woman aged 70-85 years with acute or convalescent COVID-19.

V gene TRBV5-6 combines with J gene TRBJ1-5; TRBD1 matches 7 bases. Trimming took 2 bases from V and 0 from J; bases not matched to a gene: 8. This CDR3 contains 17 residues. In germline, CDR1 is SGHDT, CDR2 YYEEEE. CDR3 bases: TGTGCCAGCAGCTTCCGGACAGGCAGGAATAGCAATCAGCCCCAGCATTTT. Protein: CASSFRTGRNSNQPQHF.

This chain joins TRBV3-1 (or the pseudogene TRBV3-2) and TRBJ1-2; D is perhaps TRBD1 (5 bases). V was pared by 1 base and J by 8 bases, with 14 bases between. There are 14 residues in the CDR3. CDR1 is LGHDT, CDR2 YNNKEL, per germline (reference sequence). In DNA form, the CDR3 reads TGTGCCAGCAGCCAAGGCCAGGGCCTCGGAGGCTACACCTTC. This codes for CASSQGQGLGGYTF.

The rearrangement uses TRBV2 and TRBJ2-2, with 14 nucleotides matching TRBD2. This CDR3 comprises 15 residues. The germline gives CDR1 SNHLY, CDR2 FYNNEI. The V and J ends lost 6 bases and 6 bases, in that order; junction bases with no gene match: 3. The CDR3 DNA follows: TGTGCCAGCAGGGGACTAGCGGGAGTGCCCGGGGAGCTGTTTTTT. Its protein is CASRGLAGVPGELFF.

The gene calls are TRBV3-1 (or the pseudogene TRBV3-2) and TRBJ1-2, with D unclear. Per the germline V gene, CDR1 is LGHDT and CDR2 is YNNKEL (reference sequence). Trimming took off 2 bases at V and 7 bases at J, with 17 bases between the two ends. The CDR3 has 15 residues. CDR3 DNA sequence: TGTGCCAGCAGCCAACCTGGGCCACAGACGACTGGCTACACCTTC. Protein sequence: CASSQPGPQTTGYTF.

The CDR3 nucleotides read TGTGCCAGAACCCCCCCAAGCCCCTACGAGCAGTACTTC. As protein: CARTPPSPYEQYF. The chain uses TRBV5-3 and TRBJ2-7, with unresolved D. TRBV5-3 counts as an open reading frame of uncertain function. V lost 6 bases, J lost 2 bases, and 12 bases lay in between. The CDR3 length is 13 residues.

V and J are TRBV6-2 or TRBV6-3 and TRBJ2-1; 7 nucleotides align to TRBD1. Germline CDR1 is MNHEY and CDR2 is SVGEGT. This CDR3 spans 16 amino acids. The V gene end was trimmed by 0 bases and the J gene end by 4 bases; junction bases not matched to a gene: 6. CDR3 sequence reads: CASSYSLGTVYNEQFF. The CDR3 nucleotides read TGTGCCAGCAGTTACTCTTTGGGGACAGTTTACAATGAGCAGTTCTTC.

This chain joins TRBV30 and TRBJ2-3; the match to TRBD2 covers 11 bases. With 2 bases clipped from V and 6 bases from J, the junction kept 4 bases outside the gene matches. This CDR3 is built from 14 residues. In germline, CDR1 is GTSNPN, CDR2 SVGIG (reference sequence). This CDR3 reads CAWSHSGRGDTQYF. In DNA, the CDR3 is TGTGCCTGGAGTCATAGCGGGAGGGGGGATACGCAGTATTTT.